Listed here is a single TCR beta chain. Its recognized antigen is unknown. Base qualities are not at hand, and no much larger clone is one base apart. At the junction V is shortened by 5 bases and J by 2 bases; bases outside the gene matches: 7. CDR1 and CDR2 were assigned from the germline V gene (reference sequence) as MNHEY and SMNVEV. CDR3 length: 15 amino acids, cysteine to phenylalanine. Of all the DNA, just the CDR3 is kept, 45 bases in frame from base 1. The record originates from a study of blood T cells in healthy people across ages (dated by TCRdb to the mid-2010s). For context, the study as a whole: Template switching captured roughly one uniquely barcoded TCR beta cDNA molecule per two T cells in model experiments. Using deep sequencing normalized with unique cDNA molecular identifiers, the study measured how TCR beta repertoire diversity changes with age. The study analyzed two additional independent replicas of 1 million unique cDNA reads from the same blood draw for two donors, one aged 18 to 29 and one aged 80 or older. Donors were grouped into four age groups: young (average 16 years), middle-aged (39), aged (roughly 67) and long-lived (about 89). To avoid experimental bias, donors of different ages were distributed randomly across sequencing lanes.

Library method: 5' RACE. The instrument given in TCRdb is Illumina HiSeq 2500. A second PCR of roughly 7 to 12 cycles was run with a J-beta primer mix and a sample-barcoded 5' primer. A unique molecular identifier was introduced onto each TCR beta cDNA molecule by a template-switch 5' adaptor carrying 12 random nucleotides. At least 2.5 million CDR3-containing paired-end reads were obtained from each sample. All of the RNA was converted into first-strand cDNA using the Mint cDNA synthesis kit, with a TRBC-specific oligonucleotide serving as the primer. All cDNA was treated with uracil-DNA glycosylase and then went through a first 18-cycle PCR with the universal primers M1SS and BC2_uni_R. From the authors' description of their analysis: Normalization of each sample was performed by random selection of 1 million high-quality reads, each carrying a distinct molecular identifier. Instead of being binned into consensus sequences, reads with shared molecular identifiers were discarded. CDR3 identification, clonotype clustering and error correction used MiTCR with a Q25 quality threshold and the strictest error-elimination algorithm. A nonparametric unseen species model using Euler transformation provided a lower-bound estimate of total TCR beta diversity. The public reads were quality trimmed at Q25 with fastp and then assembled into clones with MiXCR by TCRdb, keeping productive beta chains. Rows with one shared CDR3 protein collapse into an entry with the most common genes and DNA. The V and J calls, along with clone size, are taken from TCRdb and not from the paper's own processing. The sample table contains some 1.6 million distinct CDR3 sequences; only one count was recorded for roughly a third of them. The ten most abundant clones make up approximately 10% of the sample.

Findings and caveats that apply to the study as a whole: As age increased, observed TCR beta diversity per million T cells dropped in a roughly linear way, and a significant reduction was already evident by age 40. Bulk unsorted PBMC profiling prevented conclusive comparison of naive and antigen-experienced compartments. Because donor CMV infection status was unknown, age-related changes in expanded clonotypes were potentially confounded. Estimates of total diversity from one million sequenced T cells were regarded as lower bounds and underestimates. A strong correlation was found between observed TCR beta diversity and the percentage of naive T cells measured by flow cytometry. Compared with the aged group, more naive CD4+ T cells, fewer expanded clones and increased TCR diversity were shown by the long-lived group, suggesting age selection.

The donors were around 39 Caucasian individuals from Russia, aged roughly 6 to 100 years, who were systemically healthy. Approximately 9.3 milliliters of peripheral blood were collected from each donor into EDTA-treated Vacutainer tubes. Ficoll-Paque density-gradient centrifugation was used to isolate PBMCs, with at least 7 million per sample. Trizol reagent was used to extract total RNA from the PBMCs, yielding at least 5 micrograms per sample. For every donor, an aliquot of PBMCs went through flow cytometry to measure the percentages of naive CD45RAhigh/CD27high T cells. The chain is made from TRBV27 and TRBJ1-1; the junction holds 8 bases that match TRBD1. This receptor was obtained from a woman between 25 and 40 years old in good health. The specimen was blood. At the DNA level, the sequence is TGTGCCAGCAGTCTCCACAGGGGGGCTAACACTGAAGCTTTCTTT. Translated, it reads CASSLHRGANTEAFF.